The 23 T cell receptor beta chains below come from one sample, sequenced in a study of shared clonotypes between healthy human individuals. Sequencing used immunoSEQ multiplex PCR; TCRdb keeps in-frame clones, though not all of them. The table records around 2.5 million clones, approximately 94% of them present only once. The material sequenced was naive CD4+ T cells from PBMCs. Subset reported: CD45RA+ positively selected. These receptors were taken from a man aged 18-30 years in good health. Some clones in this sample may be carry-over from other donors' samples.

Worth noting for this clone: Other DNA sequences of this sample code for an identical CDR3. The J gene is TRBJ1-2, the V gene TRBV28; 11 positions match TRBD1. The CDR3 is 15 residues long. Germline V gene data show CDR1 as MDHEN and CDR2 as SYDVKM. V lost 5 bases to trimming and J lost 4 bases; unmatched junction nucleotides: 6. The CDR3 here is CASSTRTGGVYGYTF. The CDR3 DNA sequence: TGTGCCAGCAGTACACGGACAGGGGGCGTCTATGGCTACACCTTC.

The V gene is TRBV19, the J gene TRBJ2-1, with 12 bases identical to TRBD2. Germline CDR1 reads LNHDA; CDR2 reads SQIVND (reference sequence). The V gene end was trimmed by 6 bases and the J gene end by 0 bases; junction bases not matched to a gene: 3. The CDR3 loop spans 16 amino acids. The CDR3 spells CASRTSGRGSYNEQFF. The CDR3 DNA reads TGTGCCAGTAGGACTAGCGGGAGAGGCTCCTACAATGAGCAGTTCTTC. Based on the CDR3 plus reference TRBV19 and TRBJ2-1, the full variable domain is DGGITQSPKYLFRKEGQNVTLSCEQNLNHDAMYWYRQDPGQGLRLIYYSQIVNDFQKGDIAEGYSVSREKKESFPLTVTSAQKNPTAFYLCASRTSGRGSYNEQFFGPGTRLTVL.

Turning to this clone: This likely comes from a read error, as the CDR3 has no conserved phenylalanine or tryptophan at its end. The chain combines TRBV29-1 with TRBJ2-7, with a weak D call TRBD1 (7 bases). Trimming removed 2 bases at V and 2 bases at J, with 16 bases between. This CDR3 is 15 amino acids long. From germline, CDR1 is SQVTM and CDR2 ANQGSEA. DNA of the CDR3: TGCAGCGTTGAAATCTCGCAGGGGGGCCCCTACGAGCAGTACCTC. It encodes CSVEISQGGPYEQYL.

The V gene is TRBV6-5, the J gene TRBJ2-1, with TRBD2 matching over 11 bases. V gave up 8 bases and J gave up 10 bases; unmatched junction bases: 13. The CDR3 has 15 residues. Per germline, CDR1 MNHEY and CDR2 SVGAGI. CDR3 coding DNA: TGTGCCAGCGGGGGGACTAGCGGCCTTGCACGGGAGCAGTTCTTC. This translates into CASGGTSGLAREQFF.

The chain is built from TRBV28 and TRBJ1-2, with D uncertain. CDR3 length: 13 amino acids. The V end was cut by 6 bases, the J end by 3 bases, with 11 bases between. Germline lookup yields CDR1 MDHEN and CDR2 SYDVKM. This chain's CDR3 is CASRSPIHYGYTF. The CDR3 nucleotides read TGTGCCAGCAGATCACCCATACACTATGGCTACACCTTC.

J is TRBJ2-1 and V is TRBV9; D perhaps matches TRBD1 (6 bases). Trimming took 4 bases from V and 5 from J, leaving 22 bases between them. This CDR3 comprises 17 residues. CDR1 and CDR2 (germline): SGDLS, YYNGEE. The CDR3 coding sequence is TGTGCCAGCAGCCTCCCTCTGTGGGACACTCGGAACAATGAGCAGTTCTTC. Protein: CASSLPLWDTRNNEQFF.

The chain combines TRBV28 with TRBJ1-2, with D possibly TRBD1 on 6 matching bases. V lost 8 bases to trimming and J lost 8 bases, with 18 bases between them. This CDR3 contains 13 residues. CDR1 and CDR2 (germline): MDHEN, SYDVKM. In DNA, the CDR3 is TGTGCCAGCCGGAGCACAGGGTTTAGCGGCTACACCTTC. This translates into CASRSTGFSGYTF.

As for this clone: The sample has other DNA sequences that encode this CDR3 too. The J gene is TRBJ2-1, the V gene TRBV5-1; D call uncertain. V lost 1 base and J lost 5, with 1 base in between. This CDR3 comprises 11 residues. The germline CDR1 and CDR2 sequences are SGHRS and YFSETQ. CDR3 sequence: CASSLNNEQFF. The CDR3 DNA reads as TGCGCCAGCAGCTTGAACAATGAGCAGTTCTTC.

Here the CDR3 reads CSAADPGDTQYF. DNA for the CDR3: TGCAGCGCCGCGGACCCCGGGGATACGCAGTATTTT. The chain is built from TRBV29-1 and TRBJ2-3; D not resolved. The CDR3 is made up of 12 amino acids. In germline, CDR1 is SQVTM, CDR2 ANQGSEA. Trimming stripped 7 bases from V and 6 bases from J, with 14 bases between.

This chain connects TRBV4-3 to TRBJ2-2; D is undetermined. V gave up 1 base and J gave up 2 bases, with 8 bases separating them. The CDR3 spans 15 residues. Germline assignment: CDR1 LGHNA and CDR2 YSLEER. CDR3 amino acids: CASSQGPVNTGELFF. CDR3 sequence (DNA): TGCGCCAGCAGCCAAGGCCCAGTTAACACCGGGGAGCTGTTTTTT.

The chain uses TRBV18 and TRBJ2-1, with 13 bases fitting TRBD2. J was trimmed by 6 bases and V by 3 bases; bases with no gene match: 8. The V gene's germline CDR1 is KGHSH and CDR2 LQKENI. CDR3 length: 17 amino acids. The CDR3 region is CASSPTGLAGVGNEQFF. The CDR3, as DNA: TGTGCCAGCTCACCTACCGGACTAGCGGGAGTCGGCAATGAGCAGTTCTTC.

This clone has just one count. The rearrangement joins TRBV4-2 to TRBJ1-1; 10 nucleotides match TRBD1. The CDR3 consists of 16 residues. The junction had 6 bases not matched to a gene; V was cut back by 4 bases and J by 1 base. Germline V gene sequence: CDR1 LGHNA, CDR2 YNFKEQ. The CDR3 reads CASSPRDRGRNTEAFF. In DNA form, the CDR3 reads TGTGCCAGCAGCCCCCGGGACAGGGGCCGGAACACTGAAGCTTTCTTT.

In the case of this clone: Distinct nucleotide sequences in the sample also encode this CDR3. The J gene is TRBJ1-1, the V gene TRBV7-9; no clear D. The CDR3 contains 13 residues. With 2 bases removed from V and 2 bases from J, the gap between germline ends came to 6 bases. Per the germline V gene, CDR1 is SEHNR and CDR2 is FQNEAQ (reference sequence). The CDR3 DNA follows: TGTGCCAGCAGCTTACAGACAAACACTGAAGCTTTCTTT. Translation gives CASSLQTNTEAFF.

V and J are TRBV18 and TRBJ2-1; 8 nucleotides line up with TRBD2. Per germline, CDR1 KGHSH and CDR2 LQKENI. V gave up 3 bases and J gave up 7 bases; unmatched junction bases: 5. CDR3 size: 14 residues. DNA for the CDR3: TGTGCCAGCTCACCTCCCGGGACTAGAAATGAGCAGTTCTTC. Protein sequence: CASSPPGTRNEQFF.

This chain links TRBV7-2 with TRBJ1-2; 11 nucleotides match TRBD1. With V trimmed by 2 bases and J by 7 bases, 3 bases remained unmatched. CDR1 and CDR2 (germline): SGHTA, FQGNSA. This CDR3 comprises 14 residues. For the CDR3, the DNA is TGTGCCAGCAGCTTAAGGGACAGGGGGGGTGGCTACACCTTC. Protein product: CASSLRDRGGGYTF.

The rearrangement uses TRBV19 and TRBJ2-2; 9 bases line up with TRBD2. Germline CDR1 and CDR2: LNHDA and SQIVND (reference sequence). Germline trimming cut 5 bases from V and 5 bases from J; bases unmatched to any gene: 15. The CDR3 runs to 18 residues. The CDR3 region is CASSPREREALFTGELFF. The CDR3 DNA is TGTGCCAGTAGTCCACGAGAGCGGGAGGCTTTGTTTACCGGGGAGCTGTTTTTT.

This chain uses TRBV27 with TRBJ1-2; tentative D call: TRBD1 (5 bases). Trimming took 8 bases from V and 4 from J, leaving 17 bases between them. CDR1 is MNHEY and CDR2 is SMNVEV in the germline V gene (reference sequence). This CDR3 spans 14 amino acids. CDR3 bases: TGTGCCAGCGCACAGACCGCCGGGGCCTATGGCTACACCTTC. It specifies CASAQTAGAYGYTF.

The V gene is TRBV4-2, the J gene TRBJ2-1, with 12 bases identical to TRBD2. This CDR3 contains 16 residues. Looked up from germline, CDR1 is LGHNA and CDR2 is YNFKEQ. Trimming cost V 0 bases and J 9 bases; bases outside gene matches: 6. CDR3 amino acids: CASSQDLPSGRGEQFF. The DNA for the CDR3 is TGTGCCAGCAGCCAAGATCTGCCTAGCGGGAGGGGTGAGCAGTTCTTC.

V and J are TRBV4-3 and TRBJ1-2; 9 nucleotides match TRBD1. Germline loops: CDR1 LGHNA, CDR2 YSLEER. The ends lost 1 base at V and 7 bases at J; junction bases unmatched: 4. The CDR3 spans 14 residues. CDR3 sequence: CASSQVGQGGGYTF. As DNA, the CDR3 is TGCGCCAGCAGCCAAGTGGGACAGGGAGGTGGCTACACCTTC.

This clone has only one observation. The gene calls are TRBV11-2 and TRBJ1-6; TRBD1 agrees at 7 bases. The CDR3 extends over 14 amino acids. V lost 5 bases and J lost 10; bases outside the gene matches: 8. Germline loops: CDR1 SGHAT, CDR2 FQNNGV. CDR3 coding DNA: TGTGCCAGCAGCAAGACAACAGGGGAATCACCCCTCCACTTT. Amino acid sequence: CASSKTTGESPLHF. The full variable domain, completed using reference TRBV11-2 and TRBJ1-6, is EAGVAQSPRYKIIEKRQSVAFWCNPISGHATLYWYQQILGQGPKLLIQFQNNGVVDDSQLPKDRFSAERLKGVDSTLKIQPAKLEDSAVYLCASSKTTGESPLHFGNGTRLTVT.

This chain's CDR3 is CASSRQGGRDNEKLFF. In DNA, the CDR3 is TGTGCCAGCAGTAGACAGGGGGGAAGGGATAATGAAAAACTGTTTTTT. The chain employs TRBV27 and TRBJ1-4, with 9 bases lining up with TRBD1. Trimming cost V 5 bases and J 4 bases; bases outside gene matches: 8. The CDR3 contains 16 residues. CDR1 and CDR2 from the germline V gene are MNHEY and SMNVEV (reference sequence).

The chain couples TRBV28 to TRBJ2-3; a possible D gene is TRBD1 (5 bases). Trimming took 5 bases from V and 0 from J, leaving 18 bases between them. Germline-derived CDR1 and CDR2 are MDHEN and SYDVKM. The CDR3 has 17 amino acids. In DNA form, the CDR3 reads TGTGCCAGCAGTCCCTGGTCGCAGGGCGAAAGCACAGATACGCAGTATTTT. Its translation is CASSPWSQGESTDTQYF.

The V call is TRBV6-5, the J call TRBJ2-7; either TRBD1 or TRBD2 may fit D (5 bases each). V gave up 10 bases and J gave up 7 bases, with 20 bases separating them. The CDR3 is made up of 13 amino acids. CDR1 and CDR2 from the germline V gene are MNHEY and SVGAGI. The chain's CDR3 is CATTRDPREEQYF. CDR3 nucleotides: TGTGCCACTACGAGGGACCCCCGAGAAGAGCAGTACTTC.